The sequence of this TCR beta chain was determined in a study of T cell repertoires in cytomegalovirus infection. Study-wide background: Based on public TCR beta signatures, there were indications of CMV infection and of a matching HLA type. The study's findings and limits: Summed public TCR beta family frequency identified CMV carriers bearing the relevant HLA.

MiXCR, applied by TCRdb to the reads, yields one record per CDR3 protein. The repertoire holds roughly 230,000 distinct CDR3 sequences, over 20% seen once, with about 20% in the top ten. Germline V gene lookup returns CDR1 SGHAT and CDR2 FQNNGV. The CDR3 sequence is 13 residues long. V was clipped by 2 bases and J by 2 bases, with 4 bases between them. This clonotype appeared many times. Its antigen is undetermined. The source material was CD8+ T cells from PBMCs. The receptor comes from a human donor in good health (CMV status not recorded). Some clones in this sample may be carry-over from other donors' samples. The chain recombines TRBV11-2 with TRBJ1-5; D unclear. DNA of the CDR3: TGTGCCAGCAGCTTAATGGGCAATCAGCCCCAGCATTTT. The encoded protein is CASSLMGNQPQHF. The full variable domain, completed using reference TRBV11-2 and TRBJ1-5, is EAGVAQSPRYKIIEKRQSVAFWCNPISGHATLYWYQQILGQGPKLLIQFQNNGVVDDSQLPKDRFSAERLKGVDSTLKIQPAKLEDSAVYLCASSLMGNQPQHFGDGTRLSIL.